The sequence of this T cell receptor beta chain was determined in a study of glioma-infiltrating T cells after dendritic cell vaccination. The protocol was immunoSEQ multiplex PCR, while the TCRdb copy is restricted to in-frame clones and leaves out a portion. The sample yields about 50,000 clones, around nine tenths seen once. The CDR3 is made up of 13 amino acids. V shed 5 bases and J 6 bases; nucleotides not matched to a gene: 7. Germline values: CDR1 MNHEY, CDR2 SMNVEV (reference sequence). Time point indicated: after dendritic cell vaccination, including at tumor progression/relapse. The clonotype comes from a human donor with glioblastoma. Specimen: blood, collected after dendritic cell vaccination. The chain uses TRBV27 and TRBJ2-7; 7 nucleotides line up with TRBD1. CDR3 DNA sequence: TGTGCCAGCAGTCTCCGACAGGGCGGCGAGCAGTACTTC. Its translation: CASSLRQGGEQYF.